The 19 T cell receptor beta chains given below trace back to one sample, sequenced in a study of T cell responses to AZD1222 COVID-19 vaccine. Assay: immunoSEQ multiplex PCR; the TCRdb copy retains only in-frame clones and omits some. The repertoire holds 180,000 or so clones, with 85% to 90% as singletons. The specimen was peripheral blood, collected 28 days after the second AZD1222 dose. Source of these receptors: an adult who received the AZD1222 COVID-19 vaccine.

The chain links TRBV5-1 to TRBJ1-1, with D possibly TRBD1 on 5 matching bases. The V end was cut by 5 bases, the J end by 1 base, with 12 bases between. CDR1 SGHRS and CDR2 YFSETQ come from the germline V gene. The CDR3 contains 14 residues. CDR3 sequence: CASRFGDENTEAFF. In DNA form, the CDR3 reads TGCGCCAGCAGATTTGGGGACGAGAACACTGAAGCTTTCTTT. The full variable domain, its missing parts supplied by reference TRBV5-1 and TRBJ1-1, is KAGVTQTPRYLIKTRGQQVTLSCSPISGHRSVSWYQQTPGQGLQFLFEYFSETQRNKGNFPGRFSGRQFSNSRSEMNVSTLELGDSALYLCASRFGDENTEAFFGQGTRLTVV.

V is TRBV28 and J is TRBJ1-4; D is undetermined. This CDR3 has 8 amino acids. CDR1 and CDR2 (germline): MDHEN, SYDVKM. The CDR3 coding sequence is TGTGCAGTGGAAAAACTGTTTTTT. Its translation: CAVEKLFF.

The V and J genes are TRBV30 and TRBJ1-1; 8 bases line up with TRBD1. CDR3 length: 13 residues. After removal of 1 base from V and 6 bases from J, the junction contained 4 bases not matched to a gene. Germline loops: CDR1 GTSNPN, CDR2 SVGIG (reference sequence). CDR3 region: CAWSGQGAAEAFF. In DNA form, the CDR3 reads TGTGCCTGGAGTGGGCAGGGGGCGGCTGAAGCTTTCTTT.

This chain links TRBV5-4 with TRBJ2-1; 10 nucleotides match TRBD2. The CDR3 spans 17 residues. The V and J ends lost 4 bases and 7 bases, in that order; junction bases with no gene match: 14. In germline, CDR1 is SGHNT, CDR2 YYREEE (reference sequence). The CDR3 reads CASSPSVLAGVLNEQFF. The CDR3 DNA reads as TGTGCCAGCAGCCCTTCAGTGCTAGCGGGAGTTTTGAATGAGCAGTTCTTC.

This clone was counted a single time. The chain's CDR3 is CASSLAGSGLRSYF. The CDR3 bases are TGTGCCAGCAGCTTGGCCGGGTCAGGACTGCGCTCCTACTTC. The V gene is TRBV5-4, the J gene TRBJ2-7; perhaps TRBD2 as D (5 bases). V shed 0 bases and J shed 13 bases, with 20 bases lying between them. CDR3 length: 14 amino acids. The germline gives CDR1 SGHNT, CDR2 YYREEE (reference sequence).

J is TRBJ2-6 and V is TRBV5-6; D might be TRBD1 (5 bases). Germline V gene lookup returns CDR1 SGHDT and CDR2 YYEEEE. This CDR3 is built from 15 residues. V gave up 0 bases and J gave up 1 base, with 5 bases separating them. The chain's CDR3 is CASSLAGSGANVLTF. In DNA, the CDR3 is TGTGCCAGCAGCTTGGCAGGGTCTGGGGCCAACGTCCTGACTTTC.

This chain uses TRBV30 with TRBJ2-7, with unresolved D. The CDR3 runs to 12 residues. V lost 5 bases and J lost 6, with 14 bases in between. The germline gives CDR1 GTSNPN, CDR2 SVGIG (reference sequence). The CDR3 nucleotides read TGTGCCTGGTCCCAAGTCCTGGGCGAGCAGTACTTC. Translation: CAWSQVLGEQYF.

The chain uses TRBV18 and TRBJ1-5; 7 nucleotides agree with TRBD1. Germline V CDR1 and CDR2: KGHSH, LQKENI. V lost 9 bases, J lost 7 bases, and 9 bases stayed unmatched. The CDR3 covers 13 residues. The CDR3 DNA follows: TGTGCCAGTTCCGACCAGGGGGAACAGCCCCAGCATTTT. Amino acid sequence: CASSDQGEQPQHF.

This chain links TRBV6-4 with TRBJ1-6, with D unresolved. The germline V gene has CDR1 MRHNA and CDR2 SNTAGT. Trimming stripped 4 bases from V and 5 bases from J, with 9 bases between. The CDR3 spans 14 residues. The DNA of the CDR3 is TGTGCCAGCAGTGCGGCGGGCCATAATTCACCCCTCCACTTT. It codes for CASSAAGHNSPLHF.

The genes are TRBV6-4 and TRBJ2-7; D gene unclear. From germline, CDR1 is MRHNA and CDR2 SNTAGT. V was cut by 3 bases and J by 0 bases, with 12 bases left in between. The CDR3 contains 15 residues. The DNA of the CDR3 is TGTGCCAGCAGTGAAAGCATAGGTAGCTCCTACGAGCAGTACTTC. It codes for CASSESIGSSYEQYF.

The CDR3 loop is CASGRKAGEETQYF. The CDR3 DNA is TGTGCCAGCGGCCGGAAGGCGGGAGAAGAGACCCAGTACTTC. V usage is TRBV7-2 and J usage is TRBJ2-5, with 7 bases matching TRBD2. Trimming removed 8 bases from V and 3 bases from J; junction bases left unmatched: 9. The CDR3 sequence is 14 residues long. Germline V CDR1 and CDR2: SGHTA, FQGNSA. Full variable domain (remainder filled in from reference TRBV7-2 and TRBJ2-5): GAGVSQSPSNKVTEKGKDVELRCDPISGHTALYWYRQSLGQGLEFLIYFQGNSAPDKSGLPSDRFSAERTGGSVSTLTIQRTQQEDSAVYLCASGRKAGEETQYFGPGTRLLVL.

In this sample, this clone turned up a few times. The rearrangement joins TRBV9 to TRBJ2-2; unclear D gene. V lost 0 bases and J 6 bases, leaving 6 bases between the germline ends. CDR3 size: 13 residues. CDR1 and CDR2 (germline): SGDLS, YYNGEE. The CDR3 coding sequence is TGTGCCAGCAGCGTAGATGGGTCCGGGGAGCTGTTTTTT. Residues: CASSVDGSGELFF.

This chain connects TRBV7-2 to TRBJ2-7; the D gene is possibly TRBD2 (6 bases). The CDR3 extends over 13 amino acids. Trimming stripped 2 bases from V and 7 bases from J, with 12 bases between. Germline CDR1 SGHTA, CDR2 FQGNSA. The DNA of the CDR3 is TGTGCCAGCAGCTTAACTAGCTCGGGGGAGCAGTACTTC. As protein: CASSLTSSGEQYF.

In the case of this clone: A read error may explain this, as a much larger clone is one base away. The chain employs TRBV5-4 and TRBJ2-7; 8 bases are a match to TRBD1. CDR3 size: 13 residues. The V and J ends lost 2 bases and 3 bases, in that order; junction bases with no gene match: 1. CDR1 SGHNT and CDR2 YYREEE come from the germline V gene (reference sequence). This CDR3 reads CASSLQGGYEQYF. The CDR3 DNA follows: TGTGCCAGCAGCTTACAGGGGGGCTACGAGCAGTACTTC.

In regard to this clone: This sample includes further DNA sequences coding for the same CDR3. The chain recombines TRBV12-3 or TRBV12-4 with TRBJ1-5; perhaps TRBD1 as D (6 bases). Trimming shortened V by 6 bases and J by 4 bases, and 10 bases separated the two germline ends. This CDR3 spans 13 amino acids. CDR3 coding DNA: TGTGCCAGCAGACCTACAGGGAATCAGCCCCAGCATTTT. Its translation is CASRPTGNQPQHF.

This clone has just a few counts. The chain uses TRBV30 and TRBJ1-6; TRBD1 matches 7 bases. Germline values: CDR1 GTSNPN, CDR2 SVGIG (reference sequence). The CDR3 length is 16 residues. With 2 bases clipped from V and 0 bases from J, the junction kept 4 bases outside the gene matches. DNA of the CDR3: TGTGCCTGGAGTCGGGACAGTCTCTCCTATAATTCACCCCTCCACTTT. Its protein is CAWSRDSLSYNSPLHF.

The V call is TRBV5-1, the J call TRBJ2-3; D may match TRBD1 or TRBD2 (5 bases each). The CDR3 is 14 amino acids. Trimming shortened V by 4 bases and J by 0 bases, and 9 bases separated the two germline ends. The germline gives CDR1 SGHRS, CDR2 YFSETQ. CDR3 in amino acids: CASSRDLSTDTQYF. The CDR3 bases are TGCGCCAGCAGCCGGGACCTGAGCACAGATACGCAGTATTTT.

The CDR3 region has the DNA TGTGCCTGGAGTGCCACTCTCAGGGAGGCCGGGGGGCAGTACTTC. Translation gives CAWSATLREAGGQYF. V is TRBV30 and J is TRBJ2-7; TRBD2 is a possible D gene (6 bases). CDR1 and CDR2 from the germline V gene are GTSNPN and SVGIG (reference sequence). The CDR3 length is 15 residues. V was clipped by 1 base and J by 9 bases, with 22 bases between them.

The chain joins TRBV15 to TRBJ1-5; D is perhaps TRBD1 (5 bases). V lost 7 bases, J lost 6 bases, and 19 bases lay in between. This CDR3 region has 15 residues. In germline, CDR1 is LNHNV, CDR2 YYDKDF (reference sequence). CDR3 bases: TGTGCCACCACCAATGGGGGGACTAGAGGTCAGCCCCAGCATTTT. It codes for CATTNGGTRGQPQHF.